Below are 22 T cell receptor beta chains sequenced from a single sample in a study of cytomegalovirus exposure and HLA in healthy donors. 13 Jbeta primers and 60 Vbeta primers were used for the PCR. TCRdb's copy holds only in-frame clones and misses some; the assay was immunoSEQ multiplex PCR. Among about 180,000 clones listed, around 77% were seen once. Sequenced input: PBMCs. These receptors came from a man between 60 and 75 years old in good health and CMV-seronegative.

This chain joins TRBV6-1 and TRBJ2-7; 7 positions agree with TRBD1. V gave up 2 bases and J gave up 5 bases; unmatched junction bases: 9. The CDR3 is 15 amino acids. Germline V gene data show CDR1 as MNHNS and CDR2 as SASEGT. Written as DNA, the CDR3 is TGTGCCAGCAGTGAAATAGGGGGCTTAGGCAACGAGCAGTACTTC. Protein sequence: CASSEIGGLGNEQYF.

This sequence joins TRBV19 and TRBJ2-5; 11 positions agree with TRBD1. CDR1 LNHDA and CDR2 SQIVND come from the germline V gene (reference sequence). There are 15 residues in the CDR3. J lost 5 bases, V lost 3 bases, and 5 bases had no gene match. The CDR3 spells CASSIGTGGSETQYF. The CDR3 region has the DNA TGTGCCAGTAGTATTGGGACAGGGGGTTCCGAGACCCAGTACTTC.

This clone is a singleton in its sample. The CDR3 bases are TGTGCCAGCAGCGCACAGGGGGCCGGCCCAGATACGCAGTATTTT. The encoded protein is CASSAQGAGPDTQYF. This rearrangement joins TRBV9 to TRBJ2-3; 9 bases fit TRBD1. This CDR3 comprises 15 residues. V lost 3 bases to trimming and J lost 4 bases; unmatched junction nucleotides: 6. Germline CDR1 reads SGDLS; CDR2 reads YYNGEE.

This chain uses TRBV2 with TRBJ2-1; TRBD2 matches at 7 bases. V was pared by 8 bases and J by 1 base, with 5 bases of the junction left unmatched. CDR3 size: 14 residues. CDR1 is SNHLY, CDR2 FYNNEI, per germline. The DNA of the CDR3 is TGTGCCAGCTCCGCTAGCGGTTCCTACAATGAGCAGTTCTTC. Encoded protein: CASSASGSYNEQFF.

The genes are TRBV7-3 and TRBJ2-6; possibly TRBD2 for D (5 bases). From germline, CDR1 is SGHTA and CDR2 FQGTGA. The CDR3 runs 14 residues. V lost 5 bases and J 4 bases, leaving 9 bases between the germline ends. The CDR3 DNA sequence: TGTGCCAGCAGCCTACTAGGGGGGGCCAACGTCCTGACTTTC. Amino acids: CASSLLGGANVLTF.

This clone turned up a few times. The chain is built from TRBV5-1 and TRBJ2-2; maybe TRBD1 (5 bases). The CDR3 covers 16 residues. Germline V gene lookup returns CDR1 SGHRS and CDR2 YFSETQ. V was pared by 0 bases and J by 2 bases, with 11 bases between. This chain's CDR3 is CASSLGVRVNTGELFF. The CDR3 region has the DNA TGCGCCAGCAGCTTGGGAGTCAGGGTTAACACCGGGGAGCTGTTTTTT.

The V call is TRBV19, the J call TRBJ2-6; possibly TRBD1 for D (5 bases). Germline V CDR1 and CDR2: LNHDA, SQIVND (reference sequence). CDR3 length: 20 amino acids. Trimming removed 9 bases at V and 0 bases at J, with 27 bases between. The CDR3 region is CARMHHPPSTGSSGANVLTF. Written as DNA, the CDR3 is TGTGCCAGGATGCACCACCCCCCATCAACAGGTAGCTCTGGGGCCAACGTCCTGACTTTC.

The V and J genes are TRBV7-2 and TRBJ1-5; the match to TRBD1 covers 10 bases. CDR1 SGHTA and CDR2 FQGNSA come from the germline V gene. V gave up 5 bases and J gave up 4 bases; unmatched junction bases: 5. This CDR3 comprises 15 residues. Here the CDR3 DNA reads TGTGCCAGCAGCCCGCGGACAGGGGGAAATCAGCCCCAGCATTTT. This gives the protein CASSPRTGGNQPQHF.

V gene TRBV5-1 combines with J gene TRBJ1-4, with D unclear. The CDR3 is 16 amino acids. In germline, CDR1 is SGHRS, CDR2 YFSETQ. Trimming took 0 bases from V and 2 from J, leaving 11 bases between them. The CDR3 nucleotides are TGCGCCAGCAGCTTGGACAGCTCGGCGACTAATGAAAAACTGTTTTTT. This translates into CASSLDSSATNEKLFF.

The CDR3 coding sequence is TGTGCCAGCAGTGGGGGAGGGGAGACCCAGTACTTC. Its translation is CASSGGGETQYF. V is TRBV11-2 and J is TRBJ2-5, with TRBD2 matching over 7 bases. This CDR3 is built from 12 residues. The J segment lost 5 bases and the V segment lost 6 bases, leaving 3 bases of the junction unmatched. Germline CDR1 reads SGHAT; CDR2 reads FQNNGV.

V is TRBV27 and J is TRBJ2-7, with TRBD1 identical over 9 bases. The CDR3 covers 13 residues. V gave up 4 bases and J gave up 6 bases; unmatched junction bases: 4. From germline, CDR1 is MNHEY and CDR2 SMNVEV (reference sequence). This CDR3 is CASSSGTGREQYF. The CDR3 region has the DNA TGTGCCAGCAGTTCAGGGACAGGGCGCGAGCAGTACTTC.

The V and J genes are TRBV2 and TRBJ1-1, with D hard to call. The CDR3 loop spans 13 amino acids. V lost 2 bases and J 8 bases, leaving 12 bases between the germline ends. Germline CDR1 is SNHLY and CDR2 is FYNNEI. The CDR3 DNA follows: TGTGCCAGCAGTGAAAGGAGGGATTCCGAAGCTTTCTTT. Amino acids: CASSERRDSEAFF.

CDR3 amino acids: CASSLGLAVDTQYF. CDR3 sequence (DNA): TGTGCCAGCAGCTTAGGGCTAGCAGTTGATACGCAGTATTTT. The V call is TRBV13, the J call TRBJ2-3, with a possible D match to TRBD2 (5 bases). The germline V gene encodes CDR1 PRHDT and CDR2 FYEKMQ (reference sequence). V was shortened by 0 bases and J by 6 bases, with 10 bases between the two germline ends. The CDR3 totals 14 residues.

V is TRBV2 and J is TRBJ2-3; D is ambiguous. The germline V and J ends were trimmed by 6 bases and 4 bases, with 14 bases remaining between them. Germline V gives CDR1 SNHLY, CDR2 FYNNEI. The CDR3 is made up of 14 amino acids. CDR3 coding DNA: TGTGCCAGCAGCCAGACATCCGTCGCAGATACGCAGTATTTT. This sequence encodes CASSQTSVADTQYF.

J is TRBJ2-3 and V is TRBV19, with D tentatively TRBD1 (5 bases). Germline lookup yields CDR1 LNHDA and CDR2 SQIVND (reference sequence). There are 14 residues in the CDR3. Trimming took off 3 bases at V and 4 bases at J, with 11 bases between the two ends. Here the CDR3 reads CASSIGQGPDTQYF. The CDR3 nucleotides are TGTGCCAGTAGTATTGGACAAGGCCCAGATACGCAGTATTTT. Filled out from reference TRBV19 and TRBJ2-3, the complete variable domain reads DGGITQSPKYLFRKEGQNVTLSCEQNLNHDAMYWYRQDPGQGLRLIYYSQIVNDFQKGDIAEGYSVSREKKESFPLTVTSAQKNPTAFYLCASSIGQGPDTQYFGPGTRLTVL.

V usage is TRBV7-8 and J usage is TRBJ2-7; no clear D gene. The CDR3 consists of 11 residues. Germline V gives CDR1 SGHVS, CDR2 FQNEAQ. V was clipped by 2 bases and J by 5 bases, with 4 bases between them. CDR3 region: CASSLSHEQYF. The CDR3 nucleotides are TGTGCCAGCAGCTTATCTCACGAGCAGTACTTC.

The CDR3 DNA reads as TGCAGCGTTGAAATCTGGGAGGGGGACAGGGGTGGGAAGACCCAGTACTTC. This encodes CSVEIWEGDRGGKTQYF. This sequence joins TRBV29-1 and TRBJ2-5, with TRBD1 matching 10 bases. Germline V gene data show CDR1 as SQVTM and CDR2 as ANQGSEA. This CDR3 region has 17 residues. Germline trimming cut 2 bases from V and 6 bases from J; bases unmatched to any gene: 15.

This clone is a singleton in its sample. This chain's CDR3 is CASNAGERQPQHF. The CDR3 nucleotides read TGTGCCAGCAATGCGGGGGAGAGGCAGCCCCAGCATTTT. The chain has TRBV2 and TRBJ1-5, with D possibly matching TRBD1 (5 bases). The CDR3 has 13 residues. CDR1 and CDR2 from the germline V gene are SNHLY and FYNNEI. V shed 7 bases and J shed 7 bases, with 14 bases lying between them.

Details on this clone: The same CDR3 is also encoded by other DNA sequences in this sample. The chain joins TRBV18 to TRBJ1-4, with 10 bases fitting TRBD1. This CDR3 region has 15 residues. Germline V gives CDR1 KGHSH, CDR2 LQKENI. The V segment lost 6 bases and the J segment 1 base; nucleotides outside the gene matches: 2. CDR3 loop: CASSRDRGTNEKLFF. CDR3 nucleotides: TGTGCCAGCTCGCGGGACAGGGGAACTAATGAAAAACTGTTTTTT.

The J gene is TRBJ2-5, the V gene TRBV7-9; D gene uncertain. The DNA end is more similar to TRBJ2-7, so the J call may be wrong. In germline, CDR1 is SEHNR, CDR2 FQNEAQ (reference sequence). This CDR3 spans 13 amino acids. The chain's CDR3 is CASSLEIPYEQYF. The CDR3 nucleotides are TGTGCCAGCAGCTTAGAGATACCCTACGAGCAGTACTTC.

A few counts support this clone. This chain joins TRBV4-3 and TRBJ2-1; 11 bases map to TRBD2. Germline loops: CDR1 LGHNA, CDR2 YSLEER. V was clipped by 1 base and J by 4 bases; unmatched bases: 9. The length of the CDR3 is 18 residues. This chain's CDR3 is CASSQVGLGTSGYNEQFF. CDR3 nucleotides: TGCGCCAGCAGCCAAGTTGGACTCGGGACTAGCGGATACAATGAGCAGTTCTTC.

A few counts support this clone. V and J are TRBV12-5 and TRBJ1-3; TRBD1 matches at 10 bases. Germline loops: CDR1 LGHNT, CDR2 FRNRAP. The CDR3 extends over 13 amino acids. The CDR3 loop is CASGQGTGNTIYF. The DNA of the CDR3 is TGTGCCTCGGGACAGGGGACTGGAAACACCATATATTTT.